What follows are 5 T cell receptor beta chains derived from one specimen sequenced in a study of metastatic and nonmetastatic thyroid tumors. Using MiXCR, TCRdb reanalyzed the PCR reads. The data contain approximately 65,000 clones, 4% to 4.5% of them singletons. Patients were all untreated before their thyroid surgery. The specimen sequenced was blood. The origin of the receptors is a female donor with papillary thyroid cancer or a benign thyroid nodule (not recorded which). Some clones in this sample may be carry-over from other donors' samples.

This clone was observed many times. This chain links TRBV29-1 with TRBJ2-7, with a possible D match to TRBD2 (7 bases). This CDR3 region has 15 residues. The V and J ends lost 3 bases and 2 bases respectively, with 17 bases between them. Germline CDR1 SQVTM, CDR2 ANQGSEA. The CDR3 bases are TGCAGCGTTGAGAATACAGGGAGGGGGGCCTACGAGCAGTACTTC. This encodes CSVENTGRGAYEQYF.

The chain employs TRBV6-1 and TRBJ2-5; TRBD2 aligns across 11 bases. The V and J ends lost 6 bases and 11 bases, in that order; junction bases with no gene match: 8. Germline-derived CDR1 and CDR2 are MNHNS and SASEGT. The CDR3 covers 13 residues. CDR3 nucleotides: TGTGCCAGCAGCCTGACTAGCGGGGAGCAACAGTACTTC. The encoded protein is CASSLTSGEQQYF.

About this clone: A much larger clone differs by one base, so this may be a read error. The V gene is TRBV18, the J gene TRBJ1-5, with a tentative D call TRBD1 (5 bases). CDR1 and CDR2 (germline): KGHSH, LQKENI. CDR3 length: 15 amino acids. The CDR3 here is CASSPSRAVNRPQHF. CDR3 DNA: TGTGCCAGCTCACCATCCAGGGCGGTCAATCGGCCCCAGCATTTT.

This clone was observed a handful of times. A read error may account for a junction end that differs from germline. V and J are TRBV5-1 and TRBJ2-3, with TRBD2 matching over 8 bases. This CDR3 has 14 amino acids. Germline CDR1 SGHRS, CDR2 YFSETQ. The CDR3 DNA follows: TGCGCCAGCGGCTTTTTAGGGACTAGGGATACGCAGTATTTT. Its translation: CASGFLGTRDTQYF.

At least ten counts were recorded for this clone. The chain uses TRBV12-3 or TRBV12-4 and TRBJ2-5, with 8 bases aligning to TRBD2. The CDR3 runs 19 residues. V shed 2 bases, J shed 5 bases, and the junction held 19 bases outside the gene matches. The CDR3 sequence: CASSLFKRGTRRFEETQYF. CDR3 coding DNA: TGTGCCAGCAGTTTATTCAAAAGGGGGACTAGAAGGTTCGAGGAGACCCAGTACTTC.